These T cell receptor beta chains were read from a single sample in a study of blood T cells in healthy people across ages. TCRdb re-called the 5' RACE reads with MiXCR, one entry per CDR3 protein. The sample includes 1.5 million to 2 million distinct CDR3 sequences, 49% of them seen just once. Sample: blood. All receptors derive from a middle-aged woman in good health. Each CDR3 is given without its conserved first and last residue. Each record gives: J gene, V gene, CDR3 protein.

NA,TRBV24-1,ATGDGGEYEQY
TRBJ1-6,TRBV18,ASSHTSVPLH
TRBJ1-5,TRBV20-1,SARLGKYNQPQH
TRBJ1-6,TRBV11-2,ASSGGAWVSPLH
TRBJ1-5,TRBV12-3/TRBV12-4,ASSLGLQGQPQH
TRBJ2-7,TRBV7-2,ASSLIVGNPEQY
TRBJ2-5,TRBV28,ASSFLSGGAETQY
TRBJ2-5,TRBV27,ASSLRQGALEAQY
TRBJ2-5,TRBV7-2,ASSPRVSASRPETQY
TRBJ2-7,TRBV28,ASRRGPSATYEQY
TRBJ1-2,TRBV7-2,ASSSLRQGAGRYGYT
TRBJ2-5,TRBV29-1,SVGGPRGQY
TRBJ2-5,TRBV20-1,SARVPGGAGREQY
TRBJ2-3,TRBV6-4,ASRQDSTDTQY
TRBJ2-3,TRBV15,ATSSIEEGRDTDTQY
TRBJ2-7,TRBV20-1,SARSDRVIEQY
TRBJ1-4,TRBV13,ASSLPGSNEKLF
TRBJ1-4,TRBV21-1,ASRIQDSEKLF